The 7 T cell receptor beta chains below all came from one sample that was sequenced in a study of T-cell reconstitution after alpha-beta-depleted transplantation in children. Unique molecular identifiers tagged the TCRbeta library. Via MiXCR, TCRdb re-called the PCR reads, giving one row per CDR3 protein. Of a few hundred thousand distinct CDR3 sequences listed, 20% are singletons. Sample: PBMCs from the stem cell graft donor, taken from the stem cell graft. The receptors were sampled from a human donor who donated a stem cell graft to a child with acute myeloid leukemia.

There are many counts of this clonotype. This chain uses TRBV4-2 with TRBJ1-4; possible D gene TRBD1, 5 bases. Trimming removed 0 bases at V and 4 bases at J, with 12 bases between. Germline CDR1 is LGHNA and CDR2 is YNFKEQ. There are 16 residues in the CDR3. The CDR3 region is CASSQDPWQGNEKLFF. The CDR3 nucleotides are TGTGCCAGCAGCCAAGATCCGTGGCAGGGTAATGAAAAACTGTTTTTT.

Many counts were recorded for this clonotype. V gene TRBV5-6 combines with J gene TRBJ1-1; D is undetermined. Germline V CDR1 and CDR2: SGHDT, YYEEEE. The V gene lost 0 bases and the J gene lost 6 bases, with 9 bases spanning the gap. The CDR3 extends over 13 amino acids. CDR3 amino acids: CASSLVDEAEAFF. For the CDR3, the DNA is TGTGCCAGCAGCTTGGTAGATGAAGCTGAAGCTTTCTTT. The whole variable domain, filled in from reference TRBV5-6 and TRBJ1-1, reads DAGVTQSPTHLIKTRGQQVTLRCSPKSGHDTVSWYQQALGQGPQFIFQYYEEEERQRGNFPDRFSGHQFPNYSSELNVNALLLGDSALYLCASSLVDEAEAFFGQGTRLTVV.

The chain has TRBV4-3 and TRBJ2-3; the D gene is possibly TRBD2 (5 bases). Between the trimmed V and J ends, which lost 3 bases and 13 bases, there was a span of 23 bases. CDR1 and CDR2 from the germline V gene are LGHNA and YSLEER. The CDR3 runs 15 residues. CDR3 region: CASSHRTRRNVDEYF. The CDR3 DNA reads TGCGCCAGCAGCCATAGGACTCGAAGAAACGTTGACGAGTATTTT.

This clonotype was found many times. The V call is TRBV20-1, the J call TRBJ2-1; D gene ambiguous. This CDR3 has 12 amino acids. Germline CDR1 DFQATT, CDR2 SNEGSKA (reference sequence). Deletions cut 6 bases from V and 2 bases from J, with 8 bases between. CDR3 protein: CSALGTYNEQFF. CDR3 DNA: TGCAGTGCGTTGGGAACCTACAATGAGCAGTTCTTC.

This clonotype appeared a few times. The V and J genes are TRBV4-2 and TRBJ2-4, with a weak D call TRBD1 (8 bases). V dropped 4 bases and J dropped 8 bases, with 15 bases sitting between them. The CDR3 extends over 14 amino acids. Germline V gene lookup returns CDR1 LGHNA and CDR2 YNFKEQ. The CDR3 region has the DNA TGTGCCAGCAGCCTGGACAGGGAGGGAGACATTCAGTACTTC. As protein: CASSLDREGDIQYF.

This clonotype was counted only a few times. The chain carries TRBV12-3 or TRBV12-4 and TRBJ2-1; no definite D call. V lost 6 bases and J lost 9, with 15 bases in between. CDR3 length: 13 amino acids. CDR3 residues: CASSVMGSGEQFF. The CDR3 DNA is TGTGCCAGCAGCGTAATGGGTTCCGGTGAGCAGTTCTTC.

CDR3 sequence (DNA): TGTGCCAGCAGCTTAGAATCGGGACTAGTTAAGGATACGCAGTATTTT. Translating it yields CASSLESGLVKDTQYF. The chain uses TRBV7-9 and TRBJ2-3; 8 bases align to TRBD2. Germline CDR1 is SEHNR and CDR2 is FQNEAQ (reference sequence). V shed 1 base, J shed 6 bases, and the junction held 9 bases outside the gene matches. The CDR3 runs 16 residues.